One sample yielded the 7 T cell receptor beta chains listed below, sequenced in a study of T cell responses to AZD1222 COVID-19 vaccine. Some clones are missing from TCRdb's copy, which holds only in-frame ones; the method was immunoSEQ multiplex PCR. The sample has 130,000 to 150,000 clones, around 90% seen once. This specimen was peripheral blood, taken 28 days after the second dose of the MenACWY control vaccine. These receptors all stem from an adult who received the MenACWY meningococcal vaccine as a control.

CDR3 nucleotides: TGTGCCAGCACCCTCCGGGACAGGGAAAGGGGCACTGAAGCTTTCTTT. It yields the protein CASTLRDRERGTEAFF. The V gene is TRBV11-1, the J gene TRBJ1-1, with 9 bases lining up with TRBD1. The CDR3 has 16 residues. The V gene end was trimmed by 7 bases and the J gene end by 4 bases; junction bases not matched to a gene: 13. Germline lookup yields CDR1 SGHAT and CDR2 FQDESV (reference sequence).

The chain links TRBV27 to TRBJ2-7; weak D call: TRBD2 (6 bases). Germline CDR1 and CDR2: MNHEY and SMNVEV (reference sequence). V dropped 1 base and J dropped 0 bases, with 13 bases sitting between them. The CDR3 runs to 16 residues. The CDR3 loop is CASSLFSGTSSYEQYF. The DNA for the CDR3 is TGTGCCAGCAGTTTATTTAGCGGTACCAGCTCCTACGAGCAGTACTTC.

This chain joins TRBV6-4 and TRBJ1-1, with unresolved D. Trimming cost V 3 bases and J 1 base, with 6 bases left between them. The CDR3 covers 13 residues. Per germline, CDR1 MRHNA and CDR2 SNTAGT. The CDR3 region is CASSEQQNTEAFF. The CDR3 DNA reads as TGTGCCAGCAGTGAGCAGCAGAACACTGAAGCTTTCTTT.

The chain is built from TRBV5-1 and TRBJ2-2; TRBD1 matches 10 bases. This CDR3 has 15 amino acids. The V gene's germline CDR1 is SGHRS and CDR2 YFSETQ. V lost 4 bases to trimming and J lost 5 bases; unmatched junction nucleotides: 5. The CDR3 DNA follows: TGCGCCAGCAGCCCCGACAGGGGGCAGACCGGGGAGCTGTTTTTT. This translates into CASSPDRGQTGELFF.

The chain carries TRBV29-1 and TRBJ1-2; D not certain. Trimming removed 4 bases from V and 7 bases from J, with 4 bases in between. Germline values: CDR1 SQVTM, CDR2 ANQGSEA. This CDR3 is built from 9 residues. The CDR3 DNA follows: TGCAGCGTTGGGGTTGGCTACACCTTC. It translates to CSVGVGYTF. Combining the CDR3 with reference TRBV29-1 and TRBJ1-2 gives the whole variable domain SAVISQKPSRDICQRGTSLTIQCQVDSQVTMMFWYRQQPGQSLTLIATANQGSEATYESGFVIDKFPISRPNLTFSTLTVSNMSPEDSSIYLCSVGVGYTFGSGTRLTVV.

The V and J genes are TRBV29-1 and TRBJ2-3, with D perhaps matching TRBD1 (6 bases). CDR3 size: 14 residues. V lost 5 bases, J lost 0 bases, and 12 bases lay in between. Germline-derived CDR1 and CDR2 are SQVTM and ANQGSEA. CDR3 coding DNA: TGCAGCGTTCTACAGGGCACTAGCACAGATACGCAGTATTTT. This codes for CSVLQGTSTDTQYF.

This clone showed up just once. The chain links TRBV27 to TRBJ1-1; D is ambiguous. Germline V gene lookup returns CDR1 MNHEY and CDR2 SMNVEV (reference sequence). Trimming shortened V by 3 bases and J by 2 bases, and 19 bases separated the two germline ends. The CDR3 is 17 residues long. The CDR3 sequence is CASSFSSFRAANTEAFF. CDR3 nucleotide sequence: TGTGCCAGCAGTTTCTCCTCCTTTAGGGCAGCTAACACTGAAGCTTTCTTT.